This T cell receptor (beta chain) emerged from a study of T cells in Graves' hyperthyroidism and ophthalmopathy. Findings and limits, study-wide: Peripheral blood also featured most of the thyroid clonotypes expanded above 0.001. Using 13 V-J features, a model discriminated ophthalmopathy from stable hyperthyroidism.

Using RNA transcripts as the source, TCR beta CDR3 regions were amplified. Researchers ran a first-round RT-PCR on the TCR CDR3 using the HTBI primer set. One entry per CDR3 protein, called by TCRdb with MiXCR from the multiplex PCR reads. This sample has about 700,000 distinct CDR3 sequences; roughly 15% occur once, and the top ten carry roughly 10%. The V gene's germline CDR1 is SGHDT and CDR2 YYEEEE. The CDR3 covers 14 residues. V dropped 4 bases and J dropped 4 bases, with 14 bases sitting between them. Criteria for exclusion of patients were uncontrolled infection, other autoimmune disease, pregnancy or lactation. This clonotype was picked up one time. The antigen is not known.

The receptor was isolated from a woman between 18 and 29 years old with Graves' hyperthyroidism. The chain carries TRBV5-6 and TRBJ1-1; weak D call: TRBD1 (6 bases). The sample was blood. The CDR3 bases are TGTGCCAGCAGCGCACAGGGTTTGGGCACTGAAGCTTTCTTT. Amino acids: CASSAQGLGTEAFF.